This T cell receptor beta chain is from a study of T cell clonotyping in hematopoietic cell transplantation. Study context: Cytoreduction preceded collection of pretransplant recipient samples.

Trimming took off 8 bases at V and 8 bases at J, with 15 bases between the two ends. Germline lookup yields CDR1 MNHEY and CDR2 SVGAGI. This CDR3 is built from 13 residues. As for time point: recipient sample about 28 days before transplant, after cytoreduction. Clones were sequenced by immunoSEQ multiplex PCR, and TCRdb holds only the in-frame ones, with some missing. The repertoire has approximately 28,000 clones, around 80% of them found once; the top ten carry nearly 25%. Here the sequenced sample was peripheral blood mononuclear cells, taken before stem cell transplant. The sequence derives from a woman aged 60-75 years with acute myeloid leukemia. Some clones in this sample may be carry-over from other donors' samples. The chain carries TRBV6-5 and TRBJ1-4; D is ambiguous. The CDR3 DNA sequence: TGTGCCAGCCGCAGGTTCCCGGAGGAAAAACTGTTTTTT. Its protein is CASRRFPEEKLFF.